Listed below are T cell receptor beta chains from one sample, sequenced in a study of shared clonotypes between healthy human individuals. TCRdb's table, derived via immunoSEQ multiplex PCR, lists solely in-frame clones and lacks some. Of around 650,000 clones listed, approximately 96% are singletons. Sequencing was carried out using naive CD8+ T cells sorted from blood. These receptors originate from a woman in her thirties in good health. Each CDR3 is given without its conserved first and last residue. The order of the fields is CDR3 protein, V gene, J gene, D gene. The D gene is left open where the match is weak.

CDR3: ASLDGAYEQY; V: TRBV28; J: TRBJ2-7; D: .
CDR3: ATSPGGVRDQPQH; V: TRBV15; J: TRBJ1-5; D: .
CDR3: ASSVSPPGLSNEQF; V: TRBV9; J: TRBJ2-1; D: .
CDR3: ASSIDRTLLDEQY; V: TRBV5-4; J: .; D: .
CDR3: ASSLGGSYYNEQF; V: TRBV5-6; J: TRBJ2-1; D: .
CDR3: ASSHLRAANTGELF; V: TRBV4-1; J: TRBJ2-2; D: .
CDR3: ASSPYGGNYEQY; V: TRBV6-5; J: TRBJ2-7; D: .
CDR3: ASSLTGAPLSQY; V: TRBV27; J: TRBJ2-7; D: .
CDR3: SGGGAVRDRDPGELF; V: TRBV29-1; J: TRBJ2-2; D: .
CDR3: ASSGSGTGPYEQY; V: TRBV7-9; J: TRBJ2-7; D: TRBD1
CDR3: ASSTPGRDSPLH; V: TRBV28; J: TRBJ1-6; D: .
CDR3: ATSRDLGSSYNEQF; V: TRBV15; J: TRBJ2-1; D: .
CDR3: ASSLSGPSYEQY; V: TRBV5-4; J: TRBJ2-7; D: .
CDR3: ASSGLAGLKEQY; V: TRBV6-5; J: TRBJ2-7; D: TRBD2
CDR3: ASIESLRTSDEQF; V: TRBV2; J: TRBJ2-1; D: .
CDR3: ASSPGTVESEQY; V: TRBV5-5; J: TRBJ2-7; D: TRBD1
CDR3: ASSLGTTFSYEQY; V: TRBV11-3; J: TRBJ2-7; D: .
CDR3: ASGGVNYGYT; V: TRBV28; J: TRBJ1-2; D: .
CDR3: ASSPGGGRDYEQY; V: TRBV5-1; J: TRBJ2-7; D: TRBD2
CDR3: ASSLAGGRETQY; V: TRBV5-1; J: TRBJ2-5; D: .
CDR3: ASSRGTSYNEQF; V: TRBV5-4; J: TRBJ2-1; D: .
CDR3: ASSHDRMSSYEQY; V: TRBV6-5; J: .; D: .
CDR3: AREPEQY; V: TRBV2; J: .; D: .
CDR3: ASSLFWASSYNEQF; V: TRBV7-8; J: TRBJ2-1; D: .
CDR3: ASSETGWANLYNEQF; V: TRBV9; J: TRBJ2-1; D: .
CDR3: ASSLRTGAPRNEQF; V: TRBV5-6; J: TRBJ2-1; D: TRBD1
CDR3: ASSQYSGTAGNTIY; V: TRBV28; J: TRBJ1-3; D: TRBD1
CDR3: ASSDSFYGYT; V: TRBV28; J: TRBJ1-2; D: .
CDR3: ASRMTEGYEQY; V: TRBV2; J: TRBJ2-7; D: .
CDR3: ASSLAGTYEQY; V: TRBV13; J: TRBJ2-7; D: .
CDR3: ASSLSGGAGVYEQY; V: TRBV27; J: TRBJ2-7; D: .
CDR3: ASSEGWPSGGEQY; V: TRBV6-1; J: TRBJ2-7; D: TRBD2
CDR3: ASSSHLRGIVSGNTIY; V: TRBV28; J: TRBJ1-3; D: .
CDR3: ASSLRADYEQY; V: TRBV4-1; J: TRBJ2-7; D: .
CDR3: ASSLGLGLAGLRRGEQY; V: TRBV13; J: TRBJ2-7; D: TRBD2
CDR3: ATSVLGKPYEQY; V: TRBV15; J: TRBJ2-7; D: .
CDR3: AVRGSFTEAF; V: TRBV6-5; J: TRBJ1-1; D: .
CDR3: ASSLDWSYEQY; V: TRBV11-2; J: TRBJ2-7; D: .
CDR3: ATSIGKGYGTEAF; V: TRBV15; J: TRBJ1-1; D: .
CDR3: ASSPRVYSYNEQF; V: TRBV19; J: TRBJ2-1; D: .
CDR3: ASSLWTPRTEKLF; V: TRBV5-6; J: TRBJ1-4; D: .
CDR3: ASSVDGNLLEQY; V: TRBV7-9; J: TRBJ2-7; D: .
CDR3: ASSLGTAGISYEQY; V: TRBV6-5; J: TRBJ2-7; D: .
CDR3: SVRTGYTDTQY; V: TRBV29-1; J: TRBJ2-3; D: .
CDR3: ASRHGGGNQPQH; V: TRBV27; J: TRBJ1-5; D: .
CDR3: ASSYITGGAGYGYT; V: TRBV28; J: TRBJ1-2; D: TRBD1
CDR3: ASSSGNIQY; V: TRBV5-6; J: TRBJ2-4; D: .
CDR3: ASSPGLAGVHEQF; V: TRBV4-1; J: TRBJ2-1; D: TRBD2
CDR3: ASRGQYGYT; V: TRBV2; J: TRBJ1-2; D: TRBD1
CDR3: VRRQKQGTGETQY; V: TRBV7-5; J: TRBJ2-5; D: .